A single sample is the source of the 5 T cell receptor beta chains below, sequenced in a study of T cells in Graves' hyperthyroidism and ophthalmopathy. The investigators amplified TCR beta CDR3 regions from RNA transcripts. RT-PCR in the first round (using the HTBI primer set) targeted the TCR CDR3. TCRdb reanalysed the multiplex PCR reads using MiXCR and keeps one entry per CDR3 protein. Of 270,000 or so distinct CDR3 sequences listed, about 25% were seen once; the top ten hold approximately 30%. The specimen sequenced was blood. These receptor sequences come from a middle-aged man with Graves' hyperthyroidism that later progressed to Graves' ophthalmopathy.

In its sample, this clonotype was seen many times. Here the CDR3 reads CASSQDPGPGAGNTIYF. CDR3 nucleotides: TGCGCCAGCAGCCAAGATCCGGGTCCCGGGGCTGGAAACACCATATATTTT. V is TRBV4-1 and J is TRBJ1-3; no reliable D call. V was pared by 0 bases and J by 2 bases, with 14 bases between. Germline-derived CDR1 and CDR2 are MGHRA and YSYEKL. CDR3 length: 17 amino acids.

This clonotype was seen many times. The chain has TRBV6-5 and TRBJ1-1, with 9 bases matching TRBD1. The CDR3 extends over 14 amino acids. Trimming cost V 7 bases and J 5 bases; bases outside gene matches: 8. Germline values: CDR1 MNHEY, CDR2 SVGAGI. The CDR3 coding sequence is TGTGCCAGCACACTACAGGGGGCTGGAACTGAAGCTTTCTTT. Amino acids: CASTLQGAGTEAFF.

This clonotype was counted ten times or more. V and J are TRBV6-5 and TRBJ2-4; 9 bases are a match to TRBD1. Per germline, CDR1 MNHEY and CDR2 SVGAGI. CDR3 length: 17 residues. V trimming: 0 bases; J trimming: 5 bases; junction bases outside the gene matches: 8. In nucleotides, the CDR3 is TGTGCCAGCAGTTACTCTTCTCAGGGGACAGGGCAAAACATTCAGTACTTC. Translated: CASSYSSQGTGQNIQYF.

The CDR3 sequence is CASSLEPGLGETQYF. The CDR3 DNA reads as TGTGCCAGCAGTTTAGAACCGGGACTTGGAGAGACCCAGTACTTC. The chain is built from TRBV12-3 or TRBV12-4 and TRBJ2-5, with a possible D match to TRBD2 (6 bases). The CDR3 extends over 15 amino acids. V was clipped by 1 base and J by 4 bases, with 13 bases between them.

The rearrangement joins TRBV12-3 or TRBV12-4 to TRBJ2-2, with unresolved D. Deletions cut 8 bases from V and 2 bases from J, with 9 bases between. CDR3 length: 13 residues. CDR3: CASAAFNTGELFF. CDR3 sequence (DNA): TGTGCCAGCGCCGCTTTCAACACCGGGGAGCTGTTTTTT.